Shown below are 16 T cell receptor beta chains from a single sample sequenced in a study of blood T cell repertoires in COVID-19 (TCRdb year 2020). The library was made by the immunoSEQ multiplex PCR assay. TCRdb took this table from immuneACCESS and kept in-frame rearrangements with V and J called. Such tables lack part of the clones; where checked against another copy, unresolved V genes explain under half of the gap, and the rest is unexplained. This sample gives about 260,000 clones in total; about 86% of them show up just once. The top ten clones comprise roughly 4% of the sample. What was sequenced was PBMCs or T cells enriched from blood (not recorded which). The receptors come from a man aged 30 to 45 with acute COVID-19.

The rearrangement joins TRBV6-5 to TRBJ1-5; TRBD1 might be the D (5 bases). The CDR3 is made up of 13 amino acids. Deletions cut 9 bases from V and 2 bases from J, with 11 bases between. The germline V gene encodes CDR1 MNHEY and CDR2 SVGAGI. CDR3 in amino acids: CASGPTGNQPQHF. The CDR3 region has the DNA TGTGCCAGTGGTCCGACAGGCAATCAGCCCCAGCATTTT.

The chain uses TRBV5-1 and TRBJ2-1, with 7 bases matching TRBD1. This CDR3 comprises 14 residues. V shed 4 bases and J 3 bases; nucleotides not matched to a gene: 4. Per the germline V gene, CDR1 is SGHRS and CDR2 is YFSETQ. CDR3 protein: CASSTGQRYNEQFF. CDR3 bases: TGCGCCAGCAGCACGGGACAGCGCTACAATGAGCAGTTCTTC.

Points on this clone: Its ends do not fully match the called genes, so a read error is possible. This chain connects TRBV19 to TRBJ2-5, with 10 positions matching TRBD1. The CDR3 has 19 amino acids. Germline CDR1 LNHDA, CDR2 SQIVND (reference sequence). The CDR3 nucleotides are TGTGCCAGTAGTATTCGTAGTGAGAATTGGCGGGACAGGGGACTTCCCGGGAACTTC. The encoded protein is CASSIRSENWRDRGLPGNF.

The chain carries TRBV3-1 (or the pseudogene TRBV3-2) and TRBJ1-1; D gene ambiguous. The V end was cut by 4 bases, the J end by 9 bases, with 15 bases between. CDR1 and CDR2 from the germline V gene are LGHDT and YNNKEL (reference sequence). This CDR3 has 13 residues. CDR3 protein: CASSLQPGKQAFF. In DNA form, the CDR3 reads TGTGCCAGCAGCCTACAGCCGGGAAAGCAAGCTTTCTTT.

V gene TRBV7-8 combines with J gene TRBJ2-3; D possibly corresponds to TRBD1 (6 bases). Trimming shortened V by 2 bases and J by 2 bases, and 11 bases separated the two germline ends. The CDR3 extends over 15 amino acids. Germline loops: CDR1 SGHVS, CDR2 FQNEAQ. The CDR3 is CASSLTGTLTDTQYF. In DNA form, the CDR3 reads TGTGCCAGCAGCTTAACAGGGACCCTCACAGATACGCAGTATTTT. Supplemented by reference TRBV7-8 and TRBJ2-3, the full variable domain reads GAGVSQSPRYKVAKRGQDVALRCDPISGHVSLFWYQQALGQGPEFLTYFQNEAQLDKSGLPSDRFFAERPEGSVSTLKIQRTQQEDSAVYLCASSLTGTLTDTQYFGPGTRLTVL.

This sequence joins TRBV11-2 and TRBJ1-2, with unresolved D. The germline V gene has CDR1 SGHAT and CDR2 FQNNGV. This CDR3 contains 15 residues. Trimming left V 5 bases short and J 2 bases short, with 15 bases between. The CDR3 is CASSPVGGHNYGYTF. DNA of the CDR3: TGTGCCAGCAGCCCAGTCGGTGGGCACAACTATGGCTACACCTTC.

The V call is TRBV19, the J call TRBJ2-1, with TRBD2 matching 11 bases. Germline-derived CDR1 and CDR2 are LNHDA and SQIVND (reference sequence). V dropped 6 bases and J dropped 3; count of bases not matched to a gene: 7. The length of the CDR3 is 16 residues. For the CDR3, the DNA is TGTGCCAGTAGGGTAAAGACTAGCGGGAACTACAATGAGCAGTTCTTC. Amino acid sequence: CASRVKTSGNYNEQFF.

The chain links TRBV7-9 to TRBJ2-1; TRBD2 matches 10 bases. The CDR3 is 16 amino acids. CDR1 is SEHNR and CDR2 is FQNEAQ in the germline V gene (reference sequence). Unmatched junction bases numbered 2, after V lost 1 base and J lost 2 bases. The CDR3 is CASSLERGGPYNEQFF. The DNA for the CDR3 is TGTGCCAGCAGCTTAGAGCGGGGGGGCCCCTACAATGAGCAGTTCTTC.

The sample holds one count of this clone. The chain links TRBV4-2 to TRBJ1-2, with D perhaps TRBD1 (5 bases). The CDR3 loop spans 11 amino acids. CDR1 is LGHNA and CDR2 is YNFKEQ in the germline V gene. V was clipped by 6 bases and J by 7 bases, with 9 bases between them. The CDR3 here is CASSRGSGYTF. CDR3 bases: TGTGCCAGCAGTAGGGGCTCTGGCTACACCTTC.

The V gene is TRBV27, the J gene TRBJ1-6; 7 nucleotides line up with TRBD1. Germline lookup yields CDR1 MNHEY and CDR2 SMNVEV (reference sequence). V lost 2 bases and J lost 9; bases outside the gene matches: 7. The CDR3 has 15 residues. The CDR3 region has the DNA TGTGCCAGCAGTTTAGAGGGGAGACAGGGTTCACCCCTCCACTTT. This encodes CASSLEGRQGSPLHF.

V and J are TRBV15 and TRBJ2-2; 9 nucleotides align to TRBD1. V lost 5 bases and J lost 1; bases outside the gene matches: 8. Germline CDR1 reads LNHNV; CDR2 reads YYDKDF (reference sequence). CDR3 size: 17 residues. DNA of the CDR3: TGTGCCACCAGCCCTGGGGACAGGGCGGAGAACACCGGGGAGCTGTTTTTT. It yields the protein CATSPGDRAENTGELFF.

The gene calls are TRBV6-5 and TRBJ2-3, with TRBD1 identical over 12 bases. The V segment lost 6 bases and the J segment 4 bases; nucleotides outside the gene matches: 2. This CDR3 spans 14 amino acids. In germline, CDR1 is MNHEY, CDR2 SVGAGI. The CDR3 loop is CASSGTGGADTQYF. CDR3 nucleotide sequence: TGTGCCAGCAGCGGGACAGGGGGCGCAGATACGCAGTATTTT.

The chain joins TRBV11-3 to TRBJ2-4; D is possibly TRBD2 (5 bases). Trimming shortened V by 4 bases and J by 9 bases, and 16 bases separated the two germline ends. Germline lookup yields CDR1 SGHNT and CDR2 YENEEA. The CDR3 totals 14 residues. CDR3 sequence: CASSSDSIRGIQYF. The CDR3 region has the DNA TGTGCCAGCAGCTCCGATAGTATCCGGGGCATTCAGTACTTC. The whole variable domain, remainder taken from reference TRBV11-3 and TRBJ2-4, is EAGVVQSPRYKIIEKKQPVAFWCNPISGHNTLYWYLQNLGQGPELLIRYENEEAVDDSQLPKDRFSAERLKGVDSTLKIQPAELGDSAVYLCASSSDSIRGIQYFGAGTRLSVL.

The gene calls are TRBV9 and TRBJ2-1, with D unclear. The CDR3 runs 12 residues. The germline V gene encodes CDR1 SGDLS and CDR2 YYNGEE. V lost 0 bases and J 9 bases, leaving 7 bases between the germline ends. CDR3 loop: CASSVGDSEQFF. The CDR3 DNA sequence: TGTGCCAGCAGCGTAGGCGATTCTGAGCAGTTCTTC. Full variable domain (outside the CDR3, taken from reference TRBV9 and TRBJ2-1): DSGVTQTPKHLITATGQRVTLRCSPRSGDLSVYWYQQSLDQGLQFLIQYYNGEERAKGNILERFSAQQFPDLHSELNLSSLELGDSALYFCASSVGDSEQFFGPGTRLTVL.

A few counts support this clone. The genes are TRBV27 and TRBJ1-2; 8 bases line up with TRBD1. Germline CDR1 MNHEY, CDR2 SMNVEV (reference sequence). Trimming cost V 6 bases and J 2 bases; bases outside gene matches: 14. There are 17 residues in the CDR3. The chain's CDR3 is CASSLDYRTGSNYGYTF. The CDR3 DNA reads TGTGCCAGCAGCTTGGATTATCGGACAGGGTCGAACTATGGCTACACCTTC.

Here the CDR3 reads CASSMGRTNEKLFF. In DNA form, the CDR3 reads TGTGCCAGTAGTATGGGGAGAACTAATGAAAAACTGTTTTTT. This rearrangement joins TRBV19 to TRBJ1-4; no firm D call. Per germline, CDR1 LNHDA and CDR2 SQIVND (reference sequence). This CDR3 contains 14 residues. V lost 3 bases and J 1 base, leaving 6 bases between the germline ends. The entire variable domain, with the rest obtained from reference TRBV19 and TRBJ1-4, is as follows: DGGITQSPKYLFRKEGQNVTLSCEQNLNHDAMYWYRQDPGQGLRLIYYSQIVNDFQKGDIAEGYSVSREKKESFPLTVTSAQKNPTAFYLCASSMGRTNEKLFFGSGTQLSVL.